Below, 28 T cell receptor beta chains from the same sample are listed, as sequenced in a study of blood T cell repertoires in COVID-19. Repertoires were generated with immunoSEQ multiplex PCR, while TCRdb's copy carries only in-frame clones and drops some. The table records around 99,000 clones, 84% of them present only once. The specimen was peripheral blood. The origin of the receptors is a human donor in a cohort sampled during active COVID-19.

The V and J genes are TRBV27 and TRBJ1-2; 7 positions agree with TRBD1. The CDR3 extends over 13 amino acids. Germline V gives CDR1 MNHEY, CDR2 SMNVEV (reference sequence). Trimming at V came to 6 bases and at J to 4 bases, leaving 5 bases not matched to a gene. In nucleotides, the CDR3 is TGTGCCAGCAGGCCGACAGGGTTCTATGGCTACACCTTC. Protein product: CASRPTGFYGYTF.

The chain recombines TRBV5-4 with TRBJ1-2, with D perhaps TRBD1 (6 bases). V lost 4 bases and J 7 bases, leaving 20 bases between the germline ends. CDR3 length: 15 residues. Germline V gene data show CDR1 as SGHNT and CDR2 as YYREEE (reference sequence). The CDR3 loop reads CASSREGRGYSGYTF. The CDR3 region has the DNA TGTGCCAGCAGCCGGGAGGGCAGGGGTTATTCTGGCTACACCTTC.

This chain joins TRBV9 and TRBJ1-3, with 7 bases aligning to TRBD1. CDR3 length: 16 amino acids. V was clipped by 4 bases and J by 4 bases; unmatched bases: 11. Per germline, CDR1 SGDLS and CDR2 YYNGEE. CDR3 nucleotide sequence: TGTGCCAGCAGCACCCTAGGGGGCGGTGGGGGAAACACCATATATTTT. This sequence encodes CASSTLGGGGGNTIYF.

The V gene is TRBV29-1, the J gene TRBJ2-7, with 8 bases identical to TRBD1. Germline-derived CDR1 and CDR2 are SQVTM and ANQGSEA. This CDR3 contains 12 residues. Trimming took 3 bases from V and 12 from J; bases not matched to a gene: 10. This chain's CDR3 is CSVDPGQGISYF. The DNA of the CDR3 is TGCAGCGTTGACCCCGGACAGGGTATCTCGTACTTC.

Details on this clone: A junction boundary mismatches the germline segment, possibly from a read error. This chain joins TRBV24-1 and TRBJ2-1; 7 bases agree with TRBD2. CDR3 size: 17 residues. CDR1 is KGHDR, CDR2 SFDVKD, per germline. The CDR3 region has the DNA TGTGCCACCAGTGACCCTACCTTGACTAGCTCCCACAATGAGCAGTTCTTC. The encoded protein is CATSDPTLTSSHNEQFF.

Only one count was recorded for this clone. The chain uses TRBV5-1 and TRBJ2-5, with TRBD1 matching over 12 bases. Germline values: CDR1 SGHRS, CDR2 YFSETQ. The junction had 6 bases not matched to a gene; V was cut back by 4 bases and J by 2 bases. The CDR3 sequence is 16 residues long. The CDR3 here is CASSQGTGGYQETQYF. CDR3 DNA: TGCGCCAGCAGCCAGGGGACAGGGGGCTATCAAGAGACCCAGTACTTC.

This clone was found once. The chain uses TRBV10-1 and TRBJ2-5, with 7 bases identical to TRBD1. J lost 3 bases, V lost 6 bases, and 7 bases had no gene match. The length of the CDR3 is 14 residues. CDR1 and CDR2 from the germline V gene are WNHNN and SYGVQD (reference sequence). The CDR3 loop is CASSDRDGEETQYF. The DNA for the CDR3 is TGCGCCAGCAGCGACAGGGACGGAGAAGAGACCCAGTACTTC.

This clone has a single count. V and J are TRBV7-2 and TRBJ2-7; 7 bases fit TRBD2. CDR3 length equals 16 residues. Germline lookup yields CDR1 SGHTA and CDR2 FQGNSA. V gave up 5 bases and J gave up 2 bases; unmatched junction bases: 12. The DNA for the CDR3 is TGTGCCAGCAGCCGTCATGGGCTAGCGGAAGCCTACGAGCAGTACTTC. Protein product: CASSRHGLAEAYEQYF.

This chain joins TRBV27 and TRBJ1-1; TRBD1 agrees at 9 bases. V lost 6 bases, J lost 6 bases, and 8 bases stayed unmatched. Per the germline V gene, CDR1 is MNHEY and CDR2 is SMNVEV (reference sequence). This CDR3 region has 14 residues. The CDR3 sequence is CASRTTGGVAEAFF. Here the CDR3 DNA reads TGTGCCAGCAGGACGACAGGGGGGGTAGCTGAAGCTTTCTTT.

The rearrangement uses TRBV18 and TRBJ2-7, with 9 nucleotides matching TRBD1. Germline CDR1 and CDR2: KGHSH and LQKENI. The CDR3 has 15 amino acids. Trimming at V came to 3 bases and at J to 2 bases, leaving 5 bases not matched to a gene. CDR3 loop: CASSPTGQGPYEQYF. The CDR3 region has the DNA TGTGCCAGCTCACCGACCGGACAGGGGCCCTACGAGCAGTACTTC.

As for this clone: The identical CDR3 is also encoded by other nucleotide sequences in the sample. The gene calls are TRBV27 and TRBJ2-7, with TRBD1 matching 10 bases. From germline, CDR1 is MNHEY and CDR2 SMNVEV (reference sequence). The V gene end was trimmed by 5 bases and the J gene end by 0 bases; junction bases not matched to a gene: 1. This CDR3 contains 14 residues. The CDR3: CASSRQGASYEQYF. CDR3 bases: TGTGCCAGCAGTCGACAGGGGGCCTCCTACGAGCAGTACTTC.

The chain has TRBV19 and TRBJ2-7, with D tentatively TRBD1 (5 bases). The CDR3 sequence is 14 residues long. Per the germline V gene, CDR1 is LNHDA and CDR2 is SQIVND (reference sequence). V gave up 4 bases and J gave up 0 bases, with 10 bases separating them. The CDR3 DNA follows: TGTGCCAGTAGTAAGCAGGGTTTCTCCTACGAGCAGTACTTC. As protein: CASSKQGFSYEQYF. The complete variable domain, with remaining parts taken from reference TRBV19 and TRBJ2-7, reads DGGITQSPKYLFRKEGQNVTLSCEQNLNHDAMYWYRQDPGQGLRLIYYSQIVNDFQKGDIAEGYSVSREKKESFPLTVTSAQKNPTAFYLCASSKQGFSYEQYFGPGTRLTVT.

This rearrangement joins TRBV2 to TRBJ1-4; 10 nucleotides line up with TRBD1. Germline-derived CDR1 and CDR2 are SNHLY and FYNNEI. This CDR3 spans 15 amino acids. V shed 7 bases and J 7 bases; nucleotides not matched to a gene: 9. CDR3 loop: CASTGTGAFSEKLFF. CDR3 bases: TGTGCCAGCACCGGGACAGGGGCCTTTAGTGAAAAACTGTTTTTT.

This chain uses TRBV7-2 with TRBJ1-1, with 9 nucleotides matching TRBD1. This CDR3 has 13 residues. Trimming cost V 7 bases and J 5 bases; bases outside gene matches: 5. Germline CDR1 SGHTA, CDR2 FQGNSA. The CDR3 region has the DNA TGTGCCAGCAATCCGGGACAGGGAACTGAAGCTTTCTTT. Its protein product is CASNPGQGTEAFF. The whole variable domain, filled in from reference TRBV7-2 and TRBJ1-1, reads GAGVSQSPSNKVTEKGKDVELRCDPISGHTALYWYRQSLGQGLEFLIYFQGNSAPDKSGLPSDRFSAERTGGSVSTLTIQRTQQEDSAVYLCASNPGQGTEAFFGQGTRLTVV.

CDR3 nucleotides: TGTGCCAGCAGCTTTGGACAGGGACTTGAGCAGTTCTTC. Translation gives CASSFGQGLEQFF. This chain connects TRBV11-3 to TRBJ2-1, with 8 nucleotides matching TRBD1. The CDR3 is 13 amino acids. J lost 9 bases, V lost 3 bases, and 4 bases had no gene match. Germline CDR1 and CDR2: SGHNT and YENEEA.

This chain connects TRBV5-1 to TRBJ1-2; D not resolved. Germline lookup yields CDR1 SGHRS and CDR2 YFSETQ. Trimming cost V 0 bases and J 2 bases, with 11 bases left between them. The CDR3 loop spans 15 amino acids. CDR3 in amino acids: CASSLAEGVNYGYTF. As DNA, the CDR3 is TGCGCCAGCAGCTTGGCCGAGGGAGTGAACTATGGCTACACCTTC.

The rearrangement joins TRBV5-1 to TRBJ2-1; a weak D match, TRBD2 (6 bases). CDR3 size: 14 residues. Germline-derived CDR1 and CDR2 are SGHRS and YFSETQ. V was trimmed by 4 bases and J by 5 bases, leaving 13 bases between them. The CDR3: CASSAGGPDNEQFF. The CDR3 DNA follows: TGCGCCAGCAGCGCTGGAGGGCCCGACAATGAGCAGTTCTTC.

The chain has TRBV24-1 and TRBJ2-7; D is possibly TRBD2 (6 bases). The CDR3 is made up of 17 amino acids. Germline CDR1 is KGHDR and CDR2 is SFDVKD. Trimming took off 12 bases at V and 5 bases at J, with 31 bases between the two ends. The CDR3 protein is CAPQKGLVDPFKDEQYV. CDR3 DNA: TGTGCCCCCCAAAAGGGACTGGTAGACCCGTTTAAGGACGAGCAGTACGTC.

The chain employs TRBV5-4 and TRBJ2-5, with D possibly matching TRBD2 (6 bases). The CDR3 runs to 15 residues. CDR1 and CDR2 (germline): SGHNT, YYREEE (reference sequence). V shed 3 bases and J shed 2 bases, with 14 bases lying between them. The CDR3 DNA sequence: TGTGCCAGCAGCTCCCCAGCGGGTACTCAAGAGACCCAGTACTTC. Protein: CASSSPAGTQETQYF.

The V call is TRBV5-4, the J call TRBJ1-1, with TRBD1 matching over 9 bases. CDR1 SGHNT and CDR2 YYREEE come from the germline V gene (reference sequence). The junction had 3 bases not matched to a gene; V was cut back by 1 base and J by 5 bases. The CDR3 extends over 14 amino acids. CDR3 DNA: TGTGCCAGCAGCTTGACAGGGGGCTATACTGAAGCTTTCTTT. Protein sequence: CASSLTGGYTEAFF.

The rearrangement joins TRBV6-2 or TRBV6-3 to TRBJ2-3; 10 bases match TRBD1. CDR1 is MNHEY, CDR2 SVGEGT, per germline. J gave up 6 bases and V 6 bases, and 9 bases lay outside the gene matches. CDR3 length equals 15 residues. DNA for the CDR3: TGTGCCAGCAGCAGGGATGGACAGGGGGTGGATACGCAGTATTTT. Protein sequence: CASSRDGQGVDTQYF.

This clone was counted once. This chain joins TRBV6-5 and TRBJ1-5; TRBD1 is a possible D gene (6 bases). Germline V gene sequence: CDR1 MNHEY, CDR2 SVGAGI. V was pared by 8 bases and J by 7 bases, with 15 bases between. CDR3 length: 13 residues. The CDR3 sequence: CASHRQERQPQHF. CDR3 bases: TGTGCCAGCCATAGACAGGAAAGGCAGCCCCAGCATTTT.

This chain joins TRBV5-4 and TRBJ1-6; no reliable D call. With 2 bases removed from V and 5 bases from J, the gap between germline ends came to 11 bases. CDR1 is SGHNT, CDR2 YYREEE, per germline (reference sequence). The CDR3 contains 15 residues. Here the CDR3 reads CASSFYIGNNSPLHF. CDR3 nucleotide sequence: TGTGCCAGCAGCTTTTACATCGGGAATAATTCACCCCTCCACTTT. Drawing the rest from reference TRBV5-4 and TRBJ1-6, the complete variable domain is ETGVTQSPTHLIKTRGQQVTLRCSSQSGHNTVSWYQQALGQGPQFIFQYYREEENGRGNFPPRFSGLQFPNYSSELNVNALELDDSALYLCASSFYIGNNSPLHFGNGTRLTVT.

The V call is TRBV4-2, the J call TRBJ2-3; the match to TRBD2 covers 11 bases. Germline CDR1 is LGHNA and CDR2 is YNFKEQ. This CDR3 is 17 amino acids long. V trimming: 4 bases; J trimming: 0 bases; junction bases outside the gene matches: 6. The CDR3 nucleotides are TGTGCCAGCAGCCTCGGGACTAGCGGAAGTAGCACAGATACGCAGTATTTT. Its protein product is CASSLGTSGSSTDTQYF.

This chain links TRBV5-1 with TRBJ2-2; D is perhaps TRBD2 (6 bases). Trimming removed 7 bases from V and 4 bases from J, with 17 bases in between. This CDR3 region has 15 residues. Germline values: CDR1 SGHRS, CDR2 YFSETQ. The DNA of the CDR3 is TGCGCCAGCGGGGGGAGACAGTGGACCACCGGGGAGCTGTTTTTT. This translates into CASGGRQWTTGELFF.

A single count supports this clone. V is TRBV9 and J is TRBJ2-2; tentative D call: TRBD2 (6 bases). CDR3 size: 15 residues. Trimming stripped 3 bases from V and 3 bases from J, with 12 bases between. Germline assignment: CDR1 SGDLS and CDR2 YYNGEE. DNA for the CDR3: TGTGCCAGCAGCGCCAGGGACTTTGACACCGGGGAGCTGTTTTTT. Translating it yields CASSARDFDTGELFF.

A single count supports this clone. The chain carries TRBV20-1 and TRBJ2-3; no reliable D call. Trimming left V 6 bases short and J 2 bases short, with 6 bases between. Looked up from germline, CDR1 is DFQATT and CDR2 is SNEGSKA (reference sequence). The CDR3 has 11 amino acids. This CDR3 reads CSAADTDTQYF. Written as DNA, the CDR3 is TGCAGTGCCGCAGACACAGATACGCAGTATTTT.

V is TRBV7-2 and J is TRBJ1-5; no reliable D call. The germline CDR1 and CDR2 sequences are SGHTA and FQGNSA. The length of the CDR3 is 15 residues. V lost 1 base to trimming and J lost 4 bases, with 11 bases between them. Here the CDR3 reads CASSLGGIGNQPQHF. The CDR3 DNA is TGTGCCAGCAGCTTAGGAGGGATAGGAAATCAGCCCCAGCATTTT.